Reported below is one T cell receptor beta chain. Its antigen is not known. The J segment lost 3 bases and the V segment lost 7 bases, leaving 6 bases of the junction unmatched. The CDR3 extends over 14 amino acids. Germline V gene lookup returns CDR1 SGHRS and CDR2 YFSETQ. Researchers made TCR cDNA using 5'RACE template switching, and this step added a universal primer site and UMIs. MiXCR was run by TCRdb on the 5' RACE reads, yielding one entry per CDR3 protein. The repertoire includes 450,000 to 600,000 distinct CDR3 sequences, 17% of them detected once, and 17% sits in the top ten. The data belong to a study of T cells after yellow fever vaccination. Overall study context: In the case of low-cell-number fractions, SMART-Seq v4 Ultra Low Input was used for preparation. Findings and limits, study-wide: Contaminants from the bulk population, in the form of abundant clonotypes, could be found in FACS-sorted repertoires. Once the booster was given, most primary-vaccination clones reappeared, at around 95% for CD4 and over 70% for CD8.

This receptor was taken from a man between 18 and 29 years old who received the YFV17D yellow fever vaccine. This chain links TRBV5-1 with TRBJ1-4; 7 bases align to TRBD1. The sample in question was PBMCs, obtained around 5 days after the first yellow fever vaccination. DNA for the CDR3: TGCGCCAGCGGTGCACAGGGGTCTAATGAAAAACTGTTTTTT. Translation: CASGAQGSNEKLFF.